These T cell receptor beta chains were read from a single sample in a study of patients and donors after allogeneic stem cell transplantation. Using its own MiXCR run on the RT-PCR reads, TCRdb lists one record per CDR3 protein. The table has more than 850,000 distinct CDR3 sequences, under 20% seen once. The sequenced sample consisted of blood, either unsorted or a sorted T cell fraction (not recorded which). Every receptor here comes from a human donor who was either an allogeneic HSCT recipient or a stem cell or donor lymphocyte infusion donor (not recorded which). It is not recorded whose cells these are; they may come from a transplant donor. Each CDR3 is given with its conserved first and last residue. The D gene is left open where the match is weak. Not every row has a clone size; where given, it reads once, few, many or a size class.

abundance: NA
d_gene: TRBD1
v_gene: TRBV6-5
j_gene: TRBJ2-7
CDR3nt: TGTGCCAGCAGTTGGTTGGACAGGGACGGCGAGCAGTACTTC
CDR3aa: CASSWLDRDGEQYF

abundance: NA
d_gene: NA
v_gene: TRBV27
j_gene: TRBJ1-5
CDR3nt: TGTGCCAGCAGTTTAGGGCAGGGGTTTTTTCAGCCCCAGCATTTT
CDR3aa: CASSLGQGFFQPQHF

abundance: many
d_gene: NA
v_gene: TRBV10-3
j_gene: TRBJ2-3
CDR3nt: TGTGCCGTGCGGGTTTCTAGCACAGATACGCAGTATTTT
CDR3aa: CAVRVSSTDTQYF

abundance: NA
d_gene: NA
v_gene: TRBV9
j_gene: TRBJ1-2
CDR3nt: TGTGCCAGCAGCCCGTCCGGGGGGCAGGGGACTAACTATGGCTACACCTTC
CDR3aa: CASSPSGGQGTNYGYTF

abundance: once
d_gene: NA
v_gene: TRBV12-3/TRBV12-4
j_gene: TRBJ2-5
CDR3nt: TGTGCCAGCAGATTAGCGATCAGGGGCGAGACCCAGTACTTC
CDR3aa: CASRLAIRGETQYF

abundance: NA
d_gene: NA
v_gene: TRBV3-1
j_gene: TRBJ2-5
CDR3nt: TGTGCCAGCAGCCAAGAGGTTAAGGCAGTCAAAGAGACCCAGTACTTC
CDR3aa: CASSQEVKAVKETQYF

abundance: NA
d_gene: TRBD2
v_gene: TRBV3-1
j_gene: TRBJ2-1
CDR3nt: TGTGCCAGCAGCCAATACGGGGGGAGGACCTTTCATGAGCAGTTCTTC
CDR3aa: CASSQYGGRTFHEQFF

abundance: once
d_gene: NA
v_gene: TRBV2
j_gene: TRBJ2-2
CDR3nt: TGTGCCAGCAGTGAAGTATCAGGAGCCGGGGAGCTGTTTTTT
CDR3aa: CASSEVSGAGELFF

abundance: NA
d_gene: TRBD1
v_gene: TRBV20-1
j_gene: TRBJ2-7
CDR3nt: TGCAGTGCTAGGTCTTTGGGACAGGGGATTCTCGAGCAGTACTTC
CDR3aa: CSARSLGQGILEQYF

abundance: few
d_gene: TRBD1
v_gene: TRBV4-2
j_gene: TRBJ1-6
CDR3nt: TGTGCCAGCAGCCTTGGGCAGGGGGTTTCACCCCTCCACTTT
CDR3aa: CASSLGQGVSPLHF

abundance: few
d_gene: TRBD2
v_gene: TRBV29-1
j_gene: TRBJ2-7
CDR3nt: TGCAGCGTCGTACTAGCGGGAGGGAGGTTTGGCGAGCAGTACTTC
CDR3aa: CSVVLAGGRFGEQYF

abundance: many
d_gene: TRBD1
v_gene: TRBV12-3/TRBV12-4
j_gene: TRBJ2-7
CDR3nt: TGTGCCAGCAGCAGGGGGCCAACCTACGAGCAGTACTTC
CDR3aa: CASSRGPTYEQYF

abundance: few
d_gene: NA
v_gene: TRBV7-2
j_gene: TRBJ1-4
CDR3nt: TGTGCCAGCAGCTTAGTAAGACGGGGTAAACTGTTTTTT
CDR3aa: CASSLVRRGKLFF

abundance: many
d_gene: NA
v_gene: TRBV20-1
j_gene: TRBJ1-1
CDR3nt: TGCAGTGCTTGGACCGCAAACACTGAAGCTTTCTTT
CDR3aa: CSAWTANTEAFF

abundance: few
d_gene: TRBD2
v_gene: TRBV7-2
j_gene: TRBJ2-1
CDR3nt: TGTGCCAGCAGCCAGGGACTAGCGGGAAGTGAGCAGTTCTTC
CDR3aa: CASSQGLAGSEQFF

abundance: NA
d_gene: NA
v_gene: TRBV10-3
j_gene: TRBJ1-3
CDR3nt: TGTGCCATCAGTGACAGGCCCAGCTCTGGAAACACCATATATTTT
CDR3aa: CAISDRPSSGNTIYF

abundance: few
d_gene: NA
v_gene: TRBV24-1
j_gene: TRBJ1-4
CDR3nt: TGTGCCACCCAGGGGCCTAATGAAAAACTGTTTTTT
CDR3aa: CATQGPNEKLFF

abundance: NA
d_gene: TRBD2
v_gene: TRBV7-9
j_gene: TRBJ2-7
CDR3nt: TGTGCCAGCAGCTTACCAGGACTAGCTTTCGAGCAGTACTTC
CDR3aa: CASSLPGLAFEQYF